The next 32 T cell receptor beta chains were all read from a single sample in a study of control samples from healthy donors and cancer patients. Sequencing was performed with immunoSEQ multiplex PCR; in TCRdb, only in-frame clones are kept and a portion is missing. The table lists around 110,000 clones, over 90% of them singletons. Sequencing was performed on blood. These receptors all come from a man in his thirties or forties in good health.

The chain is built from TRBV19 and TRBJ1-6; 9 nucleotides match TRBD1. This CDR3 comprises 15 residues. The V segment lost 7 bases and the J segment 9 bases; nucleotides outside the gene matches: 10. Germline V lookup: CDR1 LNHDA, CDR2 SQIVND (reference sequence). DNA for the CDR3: TGTGCCAGTACCACCCCGGGACAGGGCGGTTCACCCCTCCACTTT. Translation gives CASTTPGQGGSPLHF.

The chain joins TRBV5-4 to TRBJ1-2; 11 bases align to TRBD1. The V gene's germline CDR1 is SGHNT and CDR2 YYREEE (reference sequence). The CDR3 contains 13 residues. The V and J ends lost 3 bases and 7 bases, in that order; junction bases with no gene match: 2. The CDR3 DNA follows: TGTGCCAGCAGCTCGGGGACAGGGGGTGGCTACACCTTC. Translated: CASSSGTGGGYTF.

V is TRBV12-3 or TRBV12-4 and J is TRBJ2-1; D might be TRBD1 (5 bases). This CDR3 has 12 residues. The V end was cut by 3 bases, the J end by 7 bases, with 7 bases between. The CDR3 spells CASSFAGNEQFF. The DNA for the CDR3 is TGTGCCAGCAGTTTTGCAGGGAATGAGCAGTTCTTC.

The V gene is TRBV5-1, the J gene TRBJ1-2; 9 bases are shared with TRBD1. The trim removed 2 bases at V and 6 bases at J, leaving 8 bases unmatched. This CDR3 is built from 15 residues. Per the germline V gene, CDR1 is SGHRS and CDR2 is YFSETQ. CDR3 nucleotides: TGCGCCAGCAGCTTCAATCAGGGACAGGGACATGGCTACACCTTC. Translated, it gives CASSFNQGQGHGYTF.

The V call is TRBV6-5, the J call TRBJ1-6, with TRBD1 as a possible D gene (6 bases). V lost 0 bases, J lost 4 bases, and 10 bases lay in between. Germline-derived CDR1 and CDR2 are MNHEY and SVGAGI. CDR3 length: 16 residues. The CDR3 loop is CASSYSRQVYNSPLHF. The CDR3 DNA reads TGTGCCAGCAGTTACTCGAGACAGGTTTATAATTCACCCCTCCACTTT.

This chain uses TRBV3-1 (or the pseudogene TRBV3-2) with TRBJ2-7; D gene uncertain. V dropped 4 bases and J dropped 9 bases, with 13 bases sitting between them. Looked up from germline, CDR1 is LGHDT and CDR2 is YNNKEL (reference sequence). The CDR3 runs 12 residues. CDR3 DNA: TGTGCCAGCAGCCCCCACTCCGAAGCGCAGTACTTC. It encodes CASSPHSEAQYF.

CDR3 in DNA: TGTGCCAGCAGCGTAGGGGAAGGCACTTACGTCGGCTACACCTTC. It encodes CASSVGEGTYVGYTF. The chain uses TRBV9 and TRBJ1-2; no firm D call. The germline V and J ends were trimmed by 0 bases and 8 bases, with 17 bases remaining between them. This CDR3 has 15 amino acids. CDR1 is SGDLS, CDR2 YYNGEE, per germline. Filled out from reference TRBV9 and TRBJ1-2, the complete variable domain reads DSGVTQTPKHLITATGQRVTLRCSPRSGDLSVYWYQQSLDQGLQFLIQYYNGEERAKGNILERFSAQQFPDLHSELNLSSLELGDSALYFCASSVGEGTYVGYTFGSGTRLTVV.

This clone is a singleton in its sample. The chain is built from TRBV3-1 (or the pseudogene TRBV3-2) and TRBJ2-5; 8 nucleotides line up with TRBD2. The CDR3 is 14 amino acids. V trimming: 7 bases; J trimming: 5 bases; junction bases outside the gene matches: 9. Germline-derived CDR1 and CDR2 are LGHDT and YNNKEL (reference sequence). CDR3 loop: CASTRAGAEETQYF. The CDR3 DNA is TGTGCCAGCACGAGAGCGGGGGCGGAGGAGACCCAGTACTTC.

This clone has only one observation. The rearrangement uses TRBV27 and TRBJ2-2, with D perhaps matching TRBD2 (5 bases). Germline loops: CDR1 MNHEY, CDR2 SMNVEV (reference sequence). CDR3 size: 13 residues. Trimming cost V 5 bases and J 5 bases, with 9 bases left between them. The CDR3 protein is CASSRERTGELFF. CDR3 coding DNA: TGTGCCAGCAGTCGGGAACGGACCGGGGAGCTGTTTTTT.

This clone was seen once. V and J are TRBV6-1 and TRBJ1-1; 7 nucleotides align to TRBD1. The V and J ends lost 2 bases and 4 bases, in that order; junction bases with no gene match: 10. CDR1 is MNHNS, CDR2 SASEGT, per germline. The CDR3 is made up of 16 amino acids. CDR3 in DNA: TGTGCCAGCAGTGAACGGGTAGGGGGCTATGTCACTGAAGCTTTCTTT. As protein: CASSERVGGYVTEAFF.

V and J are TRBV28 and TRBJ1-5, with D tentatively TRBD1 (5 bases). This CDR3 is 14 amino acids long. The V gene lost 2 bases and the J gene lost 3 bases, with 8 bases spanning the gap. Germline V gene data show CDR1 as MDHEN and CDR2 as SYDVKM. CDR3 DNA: TGTGCCAGCAGTTTAGGGACGTACAATCAGCCCCAGCATTTT. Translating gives CASSLGTYNQPQHF.

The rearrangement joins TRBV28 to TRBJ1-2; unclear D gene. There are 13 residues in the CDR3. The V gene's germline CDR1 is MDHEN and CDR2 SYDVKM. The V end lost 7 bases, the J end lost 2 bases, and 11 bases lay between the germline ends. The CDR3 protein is CASTDLQNYGYTF. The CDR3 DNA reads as TGTGCCAGCACCGATCTTCAAAACTATGGCTACACCTTC.

CDR3 DNA sequence: TGTGCCAGCAGCCAAGATCTTCGGGGTTTGGAAGAAAAACTGTTTTTT. Its protein is CASSQDLRGLEEKLFF. The chain couples TRBV3-1 (or the pseudogene TRBV3-2) to TRBJ1-4; the D is unclear. Per the germline V gene, CDR1 is LGHDT and CDR2 is YNNKEL (reference sequence). Trimming took 0 bases from V and 8 from J, leaving 16 bases between them. The CDR3 is made up of 16 amino acids.

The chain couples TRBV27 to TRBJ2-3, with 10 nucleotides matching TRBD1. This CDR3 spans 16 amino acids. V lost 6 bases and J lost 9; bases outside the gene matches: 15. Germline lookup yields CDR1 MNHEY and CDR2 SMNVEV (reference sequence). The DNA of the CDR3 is TGTGCCAGCAGCCAGGGTCGAGGGACAGGGGAACGCACGCAGTATTTT. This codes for CASSQGRGTGERTQYF.

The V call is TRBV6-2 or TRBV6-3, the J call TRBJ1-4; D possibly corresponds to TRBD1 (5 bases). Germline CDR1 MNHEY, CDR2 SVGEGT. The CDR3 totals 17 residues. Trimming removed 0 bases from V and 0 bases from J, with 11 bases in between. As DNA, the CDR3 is TGTGCCAGCAGTTACTCGAGCAGGGATGCAACTAATGAAAAACTGTTTTTT. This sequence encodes CASSYSSRDATNEKLFF.

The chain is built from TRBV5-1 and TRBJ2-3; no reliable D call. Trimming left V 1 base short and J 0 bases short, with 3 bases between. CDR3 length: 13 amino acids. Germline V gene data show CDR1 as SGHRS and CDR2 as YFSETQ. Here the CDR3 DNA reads TGCGCCAGCAGCTTGACTAGCACAGATACGCAGTATTTT. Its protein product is CASSLTSTDTQYF.

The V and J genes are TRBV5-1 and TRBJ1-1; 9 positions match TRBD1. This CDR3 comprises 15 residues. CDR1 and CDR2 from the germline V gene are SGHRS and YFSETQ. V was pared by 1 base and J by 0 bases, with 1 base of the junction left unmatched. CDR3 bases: TGCGCCAGCAGCTTGAGGACAGGGGTGAACACTGAAGCTTTCTTT. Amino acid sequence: CASSLRTGVNTEAFF.

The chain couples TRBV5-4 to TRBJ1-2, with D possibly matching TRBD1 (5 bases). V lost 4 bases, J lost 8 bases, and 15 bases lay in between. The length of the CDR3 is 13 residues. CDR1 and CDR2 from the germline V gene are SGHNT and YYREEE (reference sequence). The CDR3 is CASSPQGVEGYTF. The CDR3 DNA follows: TGTGCCAGCAGCCCCCAGGGAGTAGAGGGCTACACCTTC. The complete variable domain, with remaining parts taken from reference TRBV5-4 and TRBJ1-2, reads ETGVTQSPTHLIKTRGQQVTLRCSSQSGHNTVSWYQQALGQGPQFIFQYYREEENGRGNFPPRFSGLQFPNYSSELNVNALELDDSALYLCASSPQGVEGYTFGSGTRLTVV.

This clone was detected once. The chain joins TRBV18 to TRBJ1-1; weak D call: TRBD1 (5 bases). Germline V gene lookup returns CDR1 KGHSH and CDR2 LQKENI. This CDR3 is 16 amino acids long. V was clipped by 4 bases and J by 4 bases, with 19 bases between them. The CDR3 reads CASSLSNSGGATEAFF. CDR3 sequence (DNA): TGTGCCAGCTCACTATCTAATTCCGGGGGTGCCACTGAAGCTTTCTTT.

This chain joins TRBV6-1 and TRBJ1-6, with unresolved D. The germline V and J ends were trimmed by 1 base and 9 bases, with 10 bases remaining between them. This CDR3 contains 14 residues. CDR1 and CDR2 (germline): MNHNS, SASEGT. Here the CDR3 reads CASSEGPGGSPLHF. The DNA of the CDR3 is TGTGCCAGCAGTGAAGGTCCGGGCGGTTCACCCCTCCACTTT.

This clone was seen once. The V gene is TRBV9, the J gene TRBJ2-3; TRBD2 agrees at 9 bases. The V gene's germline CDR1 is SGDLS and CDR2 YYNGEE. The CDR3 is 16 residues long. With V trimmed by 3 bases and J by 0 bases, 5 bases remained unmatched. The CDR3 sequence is CASSARGGASTDTQYF. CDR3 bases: TGTGCCAGCAGCGCCCGCGGGGGGGCAAGCACAGATACGCAGTATTTT.

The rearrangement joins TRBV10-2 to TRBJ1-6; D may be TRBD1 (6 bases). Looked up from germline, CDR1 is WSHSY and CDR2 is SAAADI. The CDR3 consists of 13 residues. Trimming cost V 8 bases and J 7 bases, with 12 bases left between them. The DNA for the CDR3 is TGCGCCAGCTCCGAGGGGGGCAATTCACCCCTCCACTTT. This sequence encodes CASSEGGNSPLHF.

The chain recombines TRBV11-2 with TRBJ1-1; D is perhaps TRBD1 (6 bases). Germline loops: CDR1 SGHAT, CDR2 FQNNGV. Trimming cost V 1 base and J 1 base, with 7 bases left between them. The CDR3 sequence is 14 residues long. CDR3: CASSLGGGNTEAFF. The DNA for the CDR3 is TGTGCCAGCAGCTTAGGAGGGGGGAACACTGAAGCTTTCTTT.

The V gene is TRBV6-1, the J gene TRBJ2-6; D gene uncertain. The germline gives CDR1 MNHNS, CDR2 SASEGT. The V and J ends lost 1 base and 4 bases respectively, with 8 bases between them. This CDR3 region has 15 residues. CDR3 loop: CASSEEDAGANVLTF. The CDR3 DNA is TGTGCCAGCAGTGAAGAGGATGCAGGGGCCAACGTCCTGACTTTC.

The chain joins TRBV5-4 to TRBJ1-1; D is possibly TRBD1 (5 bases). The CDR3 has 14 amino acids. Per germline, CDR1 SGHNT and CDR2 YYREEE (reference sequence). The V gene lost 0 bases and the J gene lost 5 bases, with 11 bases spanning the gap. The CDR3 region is CASSLGVGGTEAFF. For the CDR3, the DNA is TGTGCCAGCAGCTTGGGCGTTGGGGGAACTGAAGCTTTCTTT.

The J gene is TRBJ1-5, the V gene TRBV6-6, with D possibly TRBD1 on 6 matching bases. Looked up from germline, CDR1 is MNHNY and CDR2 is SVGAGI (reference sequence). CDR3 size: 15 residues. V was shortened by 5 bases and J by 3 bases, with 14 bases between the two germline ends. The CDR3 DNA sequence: TGTGCCAGCAGTCGCGGGGGGGGCTACAATCAGCCCCAGCATTTT. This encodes CASSRGGGYNQPQHF.

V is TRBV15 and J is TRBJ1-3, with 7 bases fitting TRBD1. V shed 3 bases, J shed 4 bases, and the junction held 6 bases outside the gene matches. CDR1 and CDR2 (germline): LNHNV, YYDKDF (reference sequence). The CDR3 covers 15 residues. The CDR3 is CATSRETGSGNTIYF. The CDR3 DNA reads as TGTGCCACCAGCAGGGAGACAGGGTCCGGAAACACCATATATTTT.

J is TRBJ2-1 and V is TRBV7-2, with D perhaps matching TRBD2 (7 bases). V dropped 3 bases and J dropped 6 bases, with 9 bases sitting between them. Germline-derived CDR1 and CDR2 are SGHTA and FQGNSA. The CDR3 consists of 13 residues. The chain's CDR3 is CASSFGGPNEQFF. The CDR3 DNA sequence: TGTGCCAGCAGCTTCGGGGGGCCCAATGAGCAGTTCTTC.

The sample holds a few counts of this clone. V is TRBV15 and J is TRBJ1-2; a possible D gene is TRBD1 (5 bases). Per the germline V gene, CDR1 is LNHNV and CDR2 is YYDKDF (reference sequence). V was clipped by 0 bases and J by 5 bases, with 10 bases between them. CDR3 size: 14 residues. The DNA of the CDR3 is TGTGCCACCAGCAGAGAGAAGTGGGGGTATGGCTACACCTTC. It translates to CATSREKWGYGYTF.

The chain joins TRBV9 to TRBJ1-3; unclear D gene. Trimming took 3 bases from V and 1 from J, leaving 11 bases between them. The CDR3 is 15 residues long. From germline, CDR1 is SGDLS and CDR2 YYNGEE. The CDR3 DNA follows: TGTGCCAGCAGCGCCGTTTCGTATTCTGGAAACACCATATATTTT. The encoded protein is CASSAVSYSGNTIYF.

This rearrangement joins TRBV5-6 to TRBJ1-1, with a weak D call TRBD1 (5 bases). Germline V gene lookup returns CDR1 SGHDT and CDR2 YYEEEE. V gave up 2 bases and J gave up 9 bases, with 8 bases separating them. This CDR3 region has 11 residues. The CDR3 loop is CASSLGVQAFF. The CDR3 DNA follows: TGTGCCAGCAGCTTAGGGGTTCAAGCTTTCTTT. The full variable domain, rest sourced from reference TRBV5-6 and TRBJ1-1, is DAGVTQSPTHLIKTRGQQVTLRCSPKSGHDTVSWYQQALGQGPQFIFQYYEEEERQRGNFPDRFSGHQFPNYSSELNVNALLLGDSALYLCASSLGVQAFFGQGTRLTVV.

CDR3 nucleotides: TGTGCCAGCTCTCACGGGGAAGAGACCCAGTACTTC. Protein sequence: CASSHGEETQYF. The J gene is TRBJ2-5, the V gene TRBV6-5; a possible D gene is TRBD2 (5 bases). The CDR3 loop spans 12 amino acids. Trimming took 8 bases from V and 3 from J, leaving 10 bases between them. Germline CDR1 is MNHEY and CDR2 is SVGAGI.